The following is a T cell receptor (beta chain) sequence with its context. At one of its ends the junction is not consistent with the germline gene, which may arise from a read error. This CDR3 spans 15 amino acids. Germline CDR1 MNHEY, CDR2 SVGAGI. This sample was taken from a study of blood T cell repertoires in COVID-19. Study context: Acute and convalescent COVID-19 samples came from the United States, Italy and Spain.

Enrolled through a virtual design, the participants were between roughly 18 and 90 years of age and came from around 25 US areas. All recovered Cohort 3 donors got two negative PCRs, got clearance, or saw symptom resolution. Authors' data handling: Reference gene primer amplification in the assay estimated nucleated cell counts. Libraries were prepared by immunoSEQ multiplex PCR; TCRdb keeps only in-frame clonotypes and omits some of them. The DNA was the basis for D and trimming; V, J and clone size are from that table. The sample has more than 300,000 clones, 70% to 90% seen once. The genes are TRBV6-5 and TRBJ1-2; possibly TRBD1 for D (6 bases). Sequencing was done on a sample of PBMCs or T cells enriched from blood (not recorded which). The TCR comes from a woman aged 25 to 39 who had recovered from COVID-19. This CDR3 is CASSSGGGVLRGYTF. Here the CDR3 DNA reads TGTGCGAGCAGTTCGGGTGGGGGCGTACTGCGTGGCTACACCTTC.